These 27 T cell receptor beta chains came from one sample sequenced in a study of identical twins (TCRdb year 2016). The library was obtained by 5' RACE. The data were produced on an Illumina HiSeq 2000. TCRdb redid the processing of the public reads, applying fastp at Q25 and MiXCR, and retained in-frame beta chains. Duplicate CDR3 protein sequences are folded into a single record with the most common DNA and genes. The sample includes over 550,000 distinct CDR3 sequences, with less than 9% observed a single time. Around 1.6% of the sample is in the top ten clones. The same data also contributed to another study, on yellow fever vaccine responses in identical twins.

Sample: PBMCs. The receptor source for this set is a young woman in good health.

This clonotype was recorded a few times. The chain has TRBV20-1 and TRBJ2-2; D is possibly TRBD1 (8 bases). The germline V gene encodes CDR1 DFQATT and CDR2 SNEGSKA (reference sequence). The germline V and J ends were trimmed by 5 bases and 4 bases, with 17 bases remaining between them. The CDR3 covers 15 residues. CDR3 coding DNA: TGCAGTGCTGAGTGGACAGGGAGGGGCACCGGGGAGCTGTTTTTT. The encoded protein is CSAEWTGRGTGELFF.

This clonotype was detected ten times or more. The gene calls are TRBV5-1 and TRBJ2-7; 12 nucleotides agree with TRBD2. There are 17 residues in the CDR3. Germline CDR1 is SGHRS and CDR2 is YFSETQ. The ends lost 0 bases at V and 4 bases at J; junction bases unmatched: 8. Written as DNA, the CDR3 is TGCGCCAGCAGCTTGGGACTAGCGGGAGTGGTTGAGTACGAGCAGTACTTC. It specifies CASSLGLAGVVEYEQYF. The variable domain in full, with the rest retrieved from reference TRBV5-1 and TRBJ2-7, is KAGVTQTPRYLIKTRGQQVTLSCSPISGHRSVSWYQQTPGQGLQFLFEYFSETQRNKGNFPGRFSGRQFSNSRSEMNVSTLELGDSALYLCASSLGLAGVVEYEQYFGPGTRLTVT.

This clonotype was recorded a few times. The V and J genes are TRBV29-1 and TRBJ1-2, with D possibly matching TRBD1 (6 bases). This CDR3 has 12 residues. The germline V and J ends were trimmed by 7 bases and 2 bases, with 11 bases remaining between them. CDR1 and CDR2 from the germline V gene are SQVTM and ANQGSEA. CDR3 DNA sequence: TGCAGCGCCGGGGGCATCAACTATGGCTACACCTTC. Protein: CSAGGINYGYTF.

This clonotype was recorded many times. CDR3 DNA: TGTGCCAGCAGGCCTCGGACAGGGGACCCAACCCAGTACTTC. Amino acid sequence: CASRPRTGDPTQYF. V usage is TRBV6-1 and J usage is TRBJ2-5, with 9 bases that match TRBD1. Germline loops: CDR1 MNHNS, CDR2 SASEGT. V lost 6 bases to trimming and J lost 8 bases; unmatched junction nucleotides: 10. The length of the CDR3 is 14 residues.

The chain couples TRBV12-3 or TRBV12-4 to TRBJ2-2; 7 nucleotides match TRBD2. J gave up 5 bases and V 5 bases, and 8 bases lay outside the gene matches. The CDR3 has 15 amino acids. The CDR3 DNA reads TGTGCCAGCAGTCAAAGGACTAGTGGAACCGGGGAGCTGTTTTTT. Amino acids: CASSQRTSGTGELFF.

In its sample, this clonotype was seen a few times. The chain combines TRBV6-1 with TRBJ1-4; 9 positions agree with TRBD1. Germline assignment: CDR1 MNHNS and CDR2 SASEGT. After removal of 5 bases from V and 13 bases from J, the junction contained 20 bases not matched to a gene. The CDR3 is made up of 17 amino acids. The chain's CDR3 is CASSPVAPGQGMGILFF. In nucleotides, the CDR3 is TGTGCCAGCAGTCCCGTTGCCCCGGGACAGGGTATGGGTATACTGTTTTTT.

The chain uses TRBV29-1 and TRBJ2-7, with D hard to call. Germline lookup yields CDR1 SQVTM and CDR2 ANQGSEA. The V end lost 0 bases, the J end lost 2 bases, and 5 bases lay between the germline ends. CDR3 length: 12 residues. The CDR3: CSVEDPTYEQYF. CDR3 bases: TGCAGCGTTGAAGATCCCACCTACGAGCAGTACTTC.

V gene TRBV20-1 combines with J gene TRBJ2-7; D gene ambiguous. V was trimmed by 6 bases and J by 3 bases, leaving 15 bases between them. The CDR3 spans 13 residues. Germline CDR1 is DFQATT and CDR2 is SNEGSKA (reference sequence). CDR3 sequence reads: CSAASGPSYEQYF. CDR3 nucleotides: TGCAGTGCGGCCTCCGGCCCGAGCTACGAGCAGTACTTC.

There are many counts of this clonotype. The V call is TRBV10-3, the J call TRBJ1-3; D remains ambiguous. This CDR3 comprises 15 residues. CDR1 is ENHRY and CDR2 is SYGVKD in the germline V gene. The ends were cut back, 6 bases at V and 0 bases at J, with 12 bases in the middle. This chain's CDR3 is CAIRSNGNSGNTIYF. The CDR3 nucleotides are TGTGCCATCAGGTCGAATGGAAACTCTGGAAACACCATATATTTT.

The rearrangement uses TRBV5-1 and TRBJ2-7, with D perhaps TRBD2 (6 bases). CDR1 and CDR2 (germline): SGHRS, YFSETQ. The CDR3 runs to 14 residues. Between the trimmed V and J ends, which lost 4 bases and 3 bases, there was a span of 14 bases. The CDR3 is CASSAGRGGYEQYF. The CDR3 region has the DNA TGCGCCAGCAGCGCGGGACGGGGAGGCTACGAGCAGTACTTC.

Here the CDR3 DNA reads TGTGCCACCAGCAGAGATCCCGCAGGGGGCTCTGGCTACACCTTC. This sequence encodes CATSRDPAGGSGYTF. This sequence joins TRBV15 and TRBJ1-2; 8 bases line up with TRBD1. Germline CDR1 LNHNV, CDR2 YYDKDF (reference sequence). CDR3 length equals 15 residues. Germline trimming cut 0 bases from V and 7 bases from J; bases unmatched to any gene: 7.

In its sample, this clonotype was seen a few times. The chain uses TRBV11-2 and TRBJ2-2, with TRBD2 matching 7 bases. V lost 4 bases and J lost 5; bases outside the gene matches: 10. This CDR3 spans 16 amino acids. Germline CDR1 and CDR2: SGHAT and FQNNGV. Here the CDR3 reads CASSSYGGRGTGELFF. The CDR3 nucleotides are TGTGCCAGCAGCTCCTATGGCGGGAGAGGAACCGGGGAGCTGTTTTTT. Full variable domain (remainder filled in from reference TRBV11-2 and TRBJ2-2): EAGVAQSPRYKIIEKRQSVAFWCNPISGHATLYWYQQILGQGPKLLIQFQNNGVVDDSQLPKDRFSAERLKGVDSTLKIQPAKLEDSAVYLCASSSYGGRGTGELFFGEGSRLTVL.

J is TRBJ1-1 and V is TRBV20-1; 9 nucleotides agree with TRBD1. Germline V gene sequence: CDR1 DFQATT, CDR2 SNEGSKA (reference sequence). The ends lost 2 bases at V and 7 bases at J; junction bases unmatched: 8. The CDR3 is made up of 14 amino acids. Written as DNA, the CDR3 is TGCAGTGCTAGATCGACGGACAGGGGTCTTGAAGCTTTCTTT. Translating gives CSARSTDRGLEAFF.

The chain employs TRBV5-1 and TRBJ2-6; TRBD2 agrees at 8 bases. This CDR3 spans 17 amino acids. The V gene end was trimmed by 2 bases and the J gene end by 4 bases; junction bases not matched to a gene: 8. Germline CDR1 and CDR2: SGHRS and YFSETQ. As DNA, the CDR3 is TGCGCCAGCAGCTTAGAAGCGGGAGTACCGGGGGCCAACGTCCTGACTTTC. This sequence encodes CASSLEAGVPGANVLTF.

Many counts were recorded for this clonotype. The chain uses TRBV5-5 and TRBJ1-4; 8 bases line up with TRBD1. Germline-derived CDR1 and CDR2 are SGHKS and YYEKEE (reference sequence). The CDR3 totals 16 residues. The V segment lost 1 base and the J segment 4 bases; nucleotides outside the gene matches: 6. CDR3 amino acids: CASSLSRGPYNEKLFF. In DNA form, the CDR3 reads TGTGCCAGCAGCTTGAGCAGGGGGCCGTATAATGAAAAACTGTTTTTT.

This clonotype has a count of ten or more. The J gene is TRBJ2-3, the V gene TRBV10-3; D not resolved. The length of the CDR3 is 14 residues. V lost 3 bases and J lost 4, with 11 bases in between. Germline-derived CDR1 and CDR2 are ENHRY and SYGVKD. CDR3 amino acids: CAISELREADTQYF. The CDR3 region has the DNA TGTGCCATCAGTGAACTGAGAGAGGCAGATACGCAGTATTTT.

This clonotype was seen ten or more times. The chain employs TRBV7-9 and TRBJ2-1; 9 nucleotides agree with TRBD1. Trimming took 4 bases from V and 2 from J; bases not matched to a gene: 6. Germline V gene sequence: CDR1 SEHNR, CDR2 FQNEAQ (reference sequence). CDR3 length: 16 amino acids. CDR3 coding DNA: TGTGCCAGCAGCTCTCCTACAGGGGGCGCCTACAATGAGCAGTTCTTC. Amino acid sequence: CASSSPTGGAYNEQFF.

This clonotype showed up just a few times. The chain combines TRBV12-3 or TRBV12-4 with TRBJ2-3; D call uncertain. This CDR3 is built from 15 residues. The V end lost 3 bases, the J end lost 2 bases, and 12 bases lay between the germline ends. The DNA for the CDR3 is TGTGCCAGCAGTTTGGGCCGCATACTCACAGATACGCAGTATTTT. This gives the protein CASSLGRILTDTQYF.

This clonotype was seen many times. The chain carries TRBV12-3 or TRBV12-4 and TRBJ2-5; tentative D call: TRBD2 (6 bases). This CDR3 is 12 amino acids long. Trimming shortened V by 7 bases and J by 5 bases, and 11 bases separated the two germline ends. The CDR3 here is CASKGGVETQYF. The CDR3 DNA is TGTGCCAGCAAGGGAGGTGTGGAGACCCAGTACTTC.

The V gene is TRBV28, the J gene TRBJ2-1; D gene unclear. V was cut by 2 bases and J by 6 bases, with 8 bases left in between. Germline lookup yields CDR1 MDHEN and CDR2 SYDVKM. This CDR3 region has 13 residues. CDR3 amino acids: CASSLMVLNEQFF. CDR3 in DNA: TGTGCCAGCAGTTTAATGGTCCTCAATGAGCAGTTCTTC.

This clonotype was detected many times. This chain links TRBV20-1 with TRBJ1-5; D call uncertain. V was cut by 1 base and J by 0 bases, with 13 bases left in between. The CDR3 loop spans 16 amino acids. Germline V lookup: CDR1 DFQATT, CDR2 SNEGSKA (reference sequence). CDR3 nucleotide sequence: TGCAGTGCTAGAGCGCGAAATTCAGATAGCAATCAGCCCCAGCATTTT. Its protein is CSARARNSDSNQPQHF.

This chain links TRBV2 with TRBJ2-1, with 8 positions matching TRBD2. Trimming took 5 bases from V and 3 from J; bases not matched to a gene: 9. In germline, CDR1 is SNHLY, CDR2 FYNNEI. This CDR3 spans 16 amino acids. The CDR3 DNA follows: TGTGCCAGCAGTACCCCGGGACTAGGACGCTACAATGAGCAGTTCTTC. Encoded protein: CASSTPGLGRYNEQFF.

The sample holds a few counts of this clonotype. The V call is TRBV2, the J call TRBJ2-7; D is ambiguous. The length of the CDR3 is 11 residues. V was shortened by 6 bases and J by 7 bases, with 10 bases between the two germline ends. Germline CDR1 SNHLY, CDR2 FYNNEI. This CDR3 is CASRLHGEQYV. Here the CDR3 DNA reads TGTGCCAGCAGGTTACACGGTGAGCAGTACGTC.

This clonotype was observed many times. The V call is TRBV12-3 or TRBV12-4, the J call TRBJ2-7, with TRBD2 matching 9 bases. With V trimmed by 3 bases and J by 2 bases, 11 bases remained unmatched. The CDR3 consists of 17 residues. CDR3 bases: TGTGCCAGCAGTTTCGGAACTATAGGCGGGAGGGCCTACGAGCAGTACTTC. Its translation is CASSFGTIGGRAYEQYF.

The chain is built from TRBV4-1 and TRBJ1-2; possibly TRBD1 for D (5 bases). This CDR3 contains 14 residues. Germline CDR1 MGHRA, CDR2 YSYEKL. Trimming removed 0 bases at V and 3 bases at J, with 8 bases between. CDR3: CASSQDDSHYGYTF. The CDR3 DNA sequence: TGCGCCAGCAGCCAAGACGACAGCCACTATGGCTACACCTTC.

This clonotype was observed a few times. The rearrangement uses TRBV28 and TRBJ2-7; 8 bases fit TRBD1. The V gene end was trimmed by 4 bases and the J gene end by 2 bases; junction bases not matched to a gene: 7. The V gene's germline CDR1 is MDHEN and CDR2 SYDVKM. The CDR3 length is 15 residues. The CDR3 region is CASSYQRTGPYEQYV. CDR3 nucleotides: TGTGCCAGCAGTTACCAAAGGACAGGGCCCTACGAGCAGTACGTC.

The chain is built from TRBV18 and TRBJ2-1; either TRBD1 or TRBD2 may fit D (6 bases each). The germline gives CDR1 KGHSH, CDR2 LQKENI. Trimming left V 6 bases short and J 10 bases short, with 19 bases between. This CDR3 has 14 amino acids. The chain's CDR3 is CASSSSEGGREQFF. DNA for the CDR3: TGTGCCAGCTCGTCCTCGGAGGGGGGTAGAGAGCAGTTCTTC.